The entry below describes one T cell receptor (beta chain). This sample was included in a study of blood T cell repertoires in COVID-19. Study-level information: PBMCs, B-cell-depleted T cells, or T cells provided the cDNA or gDNA that made up the material.

The CDR3 extends over 16 amino acids. Germline CDR1 and CDR2: SGHRS and YFSETQ. J lost 8 bases, V lost 0 bases, and 7 bases had no gene match. The protocol was immunoSEQ multiplex PCR, while the TCRdb copy is restricted to in-frame clones and leaves out a portion. The repertoire holds about 52,000 clones, with 82% as singletons. The origin of this receptor is a man older than 75 with COVID-19, enrolled during active disease. The material sequenced was peripheral blood. The chain has TRBV5-1 and TRBJ1-4; TRBD1 matches at 10 bases. This CDR3 is CASSLVGQGNKEKLFF. CDR3 DNA: TGCGCCAGCAGCTTGGTGGGACAGGGGAATAAGGAAAAACTGTTTTTT.